Listed here are 7 T cell receptor beta chains from one sample, sequenced in a study of blood T cell repertoires in COVID-19. The method was immunoSEQ multiplex PCR; TCRdb's version includes in-frame clones alone and lacks a portion of them. The sample includes some 390,000 clones, about 89% of them seen just once. The specimen was peripheral blood. These receptors all come from a woman aged 55-69 years with COVID-19, enrolled during active disease.

The chain carries TRBV5-1 and TRBJ2-2; D possibly corresponds to TRBD1 (6 bases). The V gene's germline CDR1 is SGHRS and CDR2 YFSETQ. The CDR3 runs to 15 residues. Trimming cost V 5 bases and J 0 bases, with 11 bases left between them. The CDR3 sequence: CASRRWTANTGELFF. The CDR3 DNA is TGCGCCAGCAGAAGGTGGACAGCGAACACCGGGGAGCTGTTTTTT.

The chain recombines TRBV28 with TRBJ1-2; D is possibly TRBD1 (6 bases). The CDR3 consists of 14 residues. Trimming took off 7 bases at V and 3 bases at J, with 15 bases between the two ends. Germline assignment: CDR1 MDHEN and CDR2 SYDVKM. The CDR3 region is CASTPEYRDYGYTF. The CDR3 coding sequence is TGTGCCAGCACCCCTGAATACAGGGACTATGGCTACACCTTC.

In its sample, this clone was seen a few times. V usage is TRBV7-3 and J usage is TRBJ2-1; perhaps TRBD2 as D (6 bases). The CDR3 extends over 14 amino acids. From germline, CDR1 is SGHTA and CDR2 FQGTGA. V was trimmed by 5 bases and J by 12 bases, leaving 20 bases between them. The CDR3 loop is CASSIGLTRAMQFF. The CDR3 coding sequence is TGTGCCAGCAGCATAGGACTAACCCGGGCGATGCAGTTCTTC.

J is TRBJ1-1 and V is TRBV7-9; 7 positions match TRBD1. CDR3 size: 15 residues. Germline V gives CDR1 SEHNR, CDR2 FQNEAQ (reference sequence). V dropped 5 bases and J dropped 2; count of bases not matched to a gene: 8. DNA of the CDR3: TGTGCCAGCAGCCCGATCGGACAGGTAAACACTGAAGCTTTCTTT. This encodes CASSPIGQVNTEAFF.

As DNA, the CDR3 is TGCGCCAGCAGCACCTCCGGGACTAGCGGGACCCGCACAGATACGCAGTATTTT. Residues: CASSTSGTSGTRTDTQYF. The gene calls are TRBV5-1 and TRBJ2-3, with TRBD2 identical over 13 bases. The V and J ends lost 4 bases and 1 base, in that order; junction bases with no gene match: 9. From germline, CDR1 is SGHRS and CDR2 YFSETQ. This CDR3 region has 18 residues.

The sample holds a few counts of this clone. The V gene is TRBV11-1, the J gene TRBJ2-4; D is perhaps TRBD1 (5 bases). V was clipped by 2 bases and J by 0 bases, with 8 bases between them. The CDR3 loop spans 15 amino acids. Germline V gene data show CDR1 as SGHAT and CDR2 as FQDESV (reference sequence). DNA of the CDR3: TGTGCCAGCAGCTTACGACAGCAAGCCAAAAACATTCAGTACTTC. Protein product: CASSLRQQAKNIQYF.

J is TRBJ1-1 and V is TRBV6-5; D is possibly TRBD1 (5 bases). The length of the CDR3 is 13 residues. Germline V gene lookup returns CDR1 MNHEY and CDR2 SVGAGI. V lost 2 bases and J 3 bases, leaving 7 bases between the germline ends. CDR3 sequence (DNA): TGTGCCAGCAGTTACAGGGGTTACACTGAAGCTTTCTTT. Its protein product is CASSYRGYTEAFF.